The clone carrying this T cell receptor (beta chain) was seen a handful of times. Libraries were prepared by immunoSEQ multiplex PCR; TCRdb keeps only in-frame clonotypes and omits some of them. The repertoire holds about 160,000 clones, with 75% to 85% as singletons. CDR1 SGHRS and CDR2 YFSETQ come from the germline V gene. This CDR3 spans 16 amino acids. Trimming took 4 bases from V and 5 from J; bases not matched to a gene: 11. This record belongs to a study of blood T cell repertoires in COVID-19. The clonotype comes from a woman aged 55 to 70 who had recovered from COVID-19. Sequencing was done on a sample of PBMCs or T cells enriched from blood (not recorded which). V gene TRBV5-1 combines with J gene TRBJ2-7, with 11 bases that match TRBD1. The CDR3 region has the DNA TGCGCCAGCAGCCCTTCAATACGGGACAGGGGGAACGAGCAGTACTTC. It encodes CASSPSIRDRGNEQYF.